This T cell receptor beta chain was captured in a study of shared clonotypes between healthy human individuals. Overall study: CD8 memory received one plate per donor, CD8 naive two, CD4 memory three and CD4 naive three. Study results and limitations: Sampling included only blood; tissue repertoires likely differ. Sharing of clonotypes among donors was expected to vary with sequencing depth. Memory subsets generally showed lower estimated richness than naive subsets.

The method was immunoSEQ multiplex PCR; TCRdb's version includes in-frame clones alone and lacks a portion of them. The sample holds 330,000 or so clones; around 70% are singletons and the top ten take more than 9%. In the case of this clone: Its specificity is not known.

The origin of this receptor is a man aged 25 to 40 in good health. The specimen was memory CD4+ T cells sorted from blood. Specified subset: CD45RA-negative fraction.

The CDR3 nucleotides read TGTGCCAGTAGTCCCACAGTCAACACTGAAGCTTTCTTT. Amino acids: CASSPTVNTEAFF. V usage is TRBV19 and J usage is TRBJ1-1; D not resolved. V shed 5 bases and J shed 2 bases, with 9 bases lying between them. The CDR3 consists of 13 residues. Germline CDR1 reads LNHDA; CDR2 reads SQIVND (reference sequence).